This TCR beta chain was retrieved from a study of blood T cells in healthy people across ages. This clonotype has just a few counts. What it binds is not known. General observations from the study: Diversity estimates from one million T cells were considered underestimates. As age increased, TCR beta diversity per million T cells fell in a roughly linear fashion.

In terms of origin and age, donors were healthy Caucasian individuals from Russia aged about 6 to 100. Investigators took about 9.2 milliliters of peripheral blood from every donor. Combining a sample-barcoded 5' primer with a J-beta primer mix, a second PCR ran for roughly 6 to 12 cycles. MiXCR, applied by TCRdb to the 5' RACE reads, yields one record per CDR3 protein. The sample lists more than 650,000 distinct CDR3 sequences, over 20% occurring once. V was trimmed by 5 bases and J by 8 bases, leaving 12 bases between them. In germline, CDR1 is SGHDN, CDR2 FVKESK. The CDR3 consists of 13 residues. The V and J genes are TRBV14 and TRBJ1-4; D gene ambiguous. Sequenced: blood. The source of this sequence is a man aged 70 or older in good health. The CDR3 DNA follows: TGTGCCAGCAGCAGTTGGTTCGGGGAAAAACTGTTTTTT. Translation gives CASSSWFGEKLFF.